This TCR beta chain comes out of a study of blood T cells in healthy people across ages. General study points: Both higher diversity and more naive CD4+ cells marked long-lived donors when set against aged donors.

The CDR3 spans 14 residues. Trimming removed 3 bases from V and 3 bases from J, with 12 bases in between. Germline V gives CDR1 MNHNS, CDR2 SASEGT. PCR was performed a second time for 7 to 11 cycles using a sample-barcoded 5' primer and a J-beta primer mix. TCRdb reprocessed the 5' RACE reads via MiXCR and lists one record per CDR3 protein. The data hold about 640,000 distinct CDR3 sequences, with under 65% observed a single time. In the case of this clonotype: As yet, its antigen is unknown.

The sequencing input was blood. The chain recombines TRBV6-1 with TRBJ2-7; D is perhaps TRBD1 (6 bases). The origin of this receptor is a man aged 60-69 years in good health. The CDR3 bases are TGTGCCAGCAGTGACGGTATAGGGGGCTACGAGCAGTACTTC. Its protein is CASSDGIGGYEQYF.